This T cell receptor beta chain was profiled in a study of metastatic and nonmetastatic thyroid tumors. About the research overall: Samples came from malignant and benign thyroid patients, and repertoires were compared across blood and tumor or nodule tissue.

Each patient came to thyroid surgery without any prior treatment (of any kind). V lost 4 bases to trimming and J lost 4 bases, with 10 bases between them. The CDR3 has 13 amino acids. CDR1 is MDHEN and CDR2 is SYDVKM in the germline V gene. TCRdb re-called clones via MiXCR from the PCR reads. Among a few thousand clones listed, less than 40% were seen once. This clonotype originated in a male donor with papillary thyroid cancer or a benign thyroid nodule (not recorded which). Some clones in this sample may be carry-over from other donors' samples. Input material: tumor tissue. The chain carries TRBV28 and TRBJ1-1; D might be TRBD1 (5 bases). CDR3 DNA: TGTGCCAGCAGTTGGGCAAGGGGCACTGAAGCTTTCTTT. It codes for CASSWARGTEAFF.